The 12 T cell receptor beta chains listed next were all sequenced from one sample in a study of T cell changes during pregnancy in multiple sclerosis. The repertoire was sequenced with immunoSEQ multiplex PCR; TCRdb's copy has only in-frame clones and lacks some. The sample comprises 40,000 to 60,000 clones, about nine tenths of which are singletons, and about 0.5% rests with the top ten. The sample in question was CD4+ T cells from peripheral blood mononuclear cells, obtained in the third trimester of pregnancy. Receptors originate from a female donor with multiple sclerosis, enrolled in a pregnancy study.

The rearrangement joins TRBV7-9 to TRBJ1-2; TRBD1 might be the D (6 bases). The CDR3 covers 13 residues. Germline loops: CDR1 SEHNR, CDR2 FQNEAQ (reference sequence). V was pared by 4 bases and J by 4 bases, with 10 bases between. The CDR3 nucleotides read TGTGCCAGCAGCTCGTCGGACAGCTATGGCTACACCTTC. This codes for CASSSSDSYGYTF.

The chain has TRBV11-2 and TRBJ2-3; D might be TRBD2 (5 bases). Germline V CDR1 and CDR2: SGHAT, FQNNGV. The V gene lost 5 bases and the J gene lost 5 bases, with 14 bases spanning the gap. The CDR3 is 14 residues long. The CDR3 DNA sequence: TGTGCCAGCAGCCGGGGATGGGCGGGAGATACGCAGTATTTT. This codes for CASSRGWAGDTQYF.

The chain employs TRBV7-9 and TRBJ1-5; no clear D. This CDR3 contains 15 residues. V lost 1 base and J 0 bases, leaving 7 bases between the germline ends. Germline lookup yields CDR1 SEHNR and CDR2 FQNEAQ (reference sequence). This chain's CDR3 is CASSLGQDSNQPQHF. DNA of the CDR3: TGTGCCAGCAGCTTAGGCCAGGATAGCAATCAGCCCCAGCATTTT.

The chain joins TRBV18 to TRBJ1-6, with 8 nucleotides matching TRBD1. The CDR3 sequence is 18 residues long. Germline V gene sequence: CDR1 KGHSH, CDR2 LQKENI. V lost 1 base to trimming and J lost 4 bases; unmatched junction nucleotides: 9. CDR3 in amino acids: CASSPLGQDSTYNSPLHF. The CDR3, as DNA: TGTGCCAGCTCACCACTGGGACAGGATAGTACTTATAATTCACCCCTCCACTTT. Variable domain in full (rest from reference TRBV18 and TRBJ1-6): NAGVMQNPRHLVRRRGQEARLRCSPMKGHSHVYWYRQLPEEGLKFMVYLQKENIIDESGMPKERFSAEFPKEGPSILRIQQVVRGDSAAYFCASSPLGQDSTYNSPLHFGNGTRLTVT.

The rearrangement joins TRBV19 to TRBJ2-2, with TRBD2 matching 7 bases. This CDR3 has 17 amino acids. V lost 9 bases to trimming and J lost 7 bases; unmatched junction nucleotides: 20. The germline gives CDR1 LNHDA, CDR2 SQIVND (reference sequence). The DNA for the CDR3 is TGTGCCAGCCTGCCACCCGGACTAGTTGAAGGTGGCGGGGAGCTGTTTTTT. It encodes CASLPPGLVEGGGELFF.

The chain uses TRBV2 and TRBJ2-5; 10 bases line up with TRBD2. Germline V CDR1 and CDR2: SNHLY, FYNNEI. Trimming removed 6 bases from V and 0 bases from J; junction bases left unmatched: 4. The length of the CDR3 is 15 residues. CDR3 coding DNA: TGTGCCAGCAGCCGTAGCGGGGGGTACCAAGAGACCCAGTACTTC. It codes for CASSRSGGYQETQYF.

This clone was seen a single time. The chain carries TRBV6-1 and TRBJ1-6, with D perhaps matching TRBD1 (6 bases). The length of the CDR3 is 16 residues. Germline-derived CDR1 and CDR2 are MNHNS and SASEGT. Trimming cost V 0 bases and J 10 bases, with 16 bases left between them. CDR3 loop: CASSEAPGGGGSPLHF. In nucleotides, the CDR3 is TGTGCCAGCAGTGAAGCGCCGGGGGGGGGCGGCTCACCCCTCCACTTT.

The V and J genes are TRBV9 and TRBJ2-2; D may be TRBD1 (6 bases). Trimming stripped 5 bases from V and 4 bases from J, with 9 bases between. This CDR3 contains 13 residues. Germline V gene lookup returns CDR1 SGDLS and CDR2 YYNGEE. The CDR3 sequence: CASRMTGTGELFF. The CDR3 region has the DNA TGTGCCAGCAGGATGACAGGCACCGGGGAGCTGTTTTTT.

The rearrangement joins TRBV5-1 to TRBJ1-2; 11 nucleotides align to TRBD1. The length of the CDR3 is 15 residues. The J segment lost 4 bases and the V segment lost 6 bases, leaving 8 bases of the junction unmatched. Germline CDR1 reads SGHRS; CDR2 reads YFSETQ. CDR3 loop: CASNPGDRGSYGYTF. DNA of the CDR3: TGCGCCAGCAACCCCGGGGACAGGGGGAGCTATGGCTACACCTTC.

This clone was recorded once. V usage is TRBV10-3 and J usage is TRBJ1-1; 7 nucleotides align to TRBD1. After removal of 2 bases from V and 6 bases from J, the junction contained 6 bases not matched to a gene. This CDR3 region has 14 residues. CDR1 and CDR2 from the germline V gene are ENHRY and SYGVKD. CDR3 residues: CAISERGGLSEAFF. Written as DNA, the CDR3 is TGTGCCATCAGTGAGAGAGGGGGCTTGTCTGAAGCTTTCTTT.

The CDR3 DNA follows: TGCGCCAGCAGCCAGAGCGGGGGGGCCTACGAGCAGTACTTC. Protein sequence: CASSQSGGAYEQYF. J is TRBJ2-7 and V is TRBV4-1; 10 nucleotides align to TRBD2. The CDR3 contains 14 residues. Germline CDR1 MGHRA, CDR2 YSYEKL. J was trimmed by 2 bases and V by 3 bases; bases with no gene match: 1.

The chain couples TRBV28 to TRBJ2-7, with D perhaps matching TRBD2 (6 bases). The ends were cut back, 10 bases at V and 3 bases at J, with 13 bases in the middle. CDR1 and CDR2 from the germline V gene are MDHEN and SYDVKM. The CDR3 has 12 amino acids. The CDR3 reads CATRREVYEQYF. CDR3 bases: TGTGCCACCAGGAGGGAGGTCTACGAGCAGTACTTC.